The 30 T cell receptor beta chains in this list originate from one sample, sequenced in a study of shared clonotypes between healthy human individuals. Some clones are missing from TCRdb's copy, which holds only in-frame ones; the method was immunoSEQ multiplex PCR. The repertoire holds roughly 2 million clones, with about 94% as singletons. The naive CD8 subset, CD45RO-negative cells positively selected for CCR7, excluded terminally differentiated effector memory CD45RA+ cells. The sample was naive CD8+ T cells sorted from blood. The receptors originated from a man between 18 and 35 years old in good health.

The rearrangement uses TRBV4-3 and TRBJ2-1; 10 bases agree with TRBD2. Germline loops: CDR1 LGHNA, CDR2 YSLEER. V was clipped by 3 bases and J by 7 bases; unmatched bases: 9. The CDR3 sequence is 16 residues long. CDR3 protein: CASSHQGAGGPNEQFF. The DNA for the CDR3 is TGCGCCAGCAGCCACCAAGGAGCGGGAGGGCCAAATGAGCAGTTCTTC.

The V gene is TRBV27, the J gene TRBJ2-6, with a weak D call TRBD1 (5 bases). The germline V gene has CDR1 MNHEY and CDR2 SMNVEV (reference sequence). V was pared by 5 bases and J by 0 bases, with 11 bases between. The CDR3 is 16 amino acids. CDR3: CASSQRQLSGANVLTF. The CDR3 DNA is TGTGCCAGCAGTCAACGACAGCTCTCTGGGGCCAACGTCCTGACTTTC.

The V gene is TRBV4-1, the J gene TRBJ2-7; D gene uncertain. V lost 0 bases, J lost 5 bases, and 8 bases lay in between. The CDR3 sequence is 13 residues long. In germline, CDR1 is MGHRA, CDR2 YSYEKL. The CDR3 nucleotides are TGCGCCAGCAGCCAAGATGCGGTGGACGAGCAGTACTTC. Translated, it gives CASSQDAVDEQYF.

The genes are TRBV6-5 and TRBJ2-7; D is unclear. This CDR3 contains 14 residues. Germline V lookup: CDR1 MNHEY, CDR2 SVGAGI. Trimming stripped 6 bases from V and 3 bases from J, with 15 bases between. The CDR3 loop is CASSLAAPYYEQYF. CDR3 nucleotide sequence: TGTGCCAGCAGCCTGGCCGCTCCTTACTACGAGCAGTACTTC.

The CDR3 region has the DNA TGCGCCAGCAGCCCCTTTCCGGGCGCCTACGAGCAGTACTTC. Translated: CASSPFPGAYEQYF. The J gene is TRBJ2-7, the V gene TRBV5-1, with D unresolved. The length of the CDR3 is 14 residues. From germline, CDR1 is SGHRS and CDR2 YFSETQ. V was shortened by 4 bases and J by 2 bases, with 13 bases between the two germline ends.

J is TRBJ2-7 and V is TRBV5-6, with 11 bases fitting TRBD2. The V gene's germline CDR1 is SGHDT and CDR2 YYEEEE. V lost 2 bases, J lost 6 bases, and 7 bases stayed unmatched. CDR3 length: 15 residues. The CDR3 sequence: CASSFEGLADPEQYF. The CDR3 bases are TGTGCCAGCAGCTTCGAGGGACTAGCGGACCCCGAGCAGTACTTC.

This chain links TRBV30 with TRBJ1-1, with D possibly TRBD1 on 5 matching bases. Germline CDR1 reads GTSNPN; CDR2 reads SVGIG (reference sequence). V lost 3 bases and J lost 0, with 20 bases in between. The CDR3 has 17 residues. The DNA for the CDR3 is TGTGCCTGGAGGAGACTGGAGACAGAAAGCATGAACACTGAAGCTTTCTTT. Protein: CAWRRLETESMNTEAFF.

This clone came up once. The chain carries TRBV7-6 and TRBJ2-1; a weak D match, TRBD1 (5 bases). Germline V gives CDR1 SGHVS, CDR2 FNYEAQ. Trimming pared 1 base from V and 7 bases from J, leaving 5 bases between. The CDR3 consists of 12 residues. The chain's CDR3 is CASSLGQNEQFF. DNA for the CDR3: TGTGCCAGCAGCTTAGGACAGAATGAGCAGTTCTTC.

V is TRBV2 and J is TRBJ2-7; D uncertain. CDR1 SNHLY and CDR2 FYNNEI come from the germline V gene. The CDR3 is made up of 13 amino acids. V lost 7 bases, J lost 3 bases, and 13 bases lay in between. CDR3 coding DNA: TGTGCCAGCATCTTGGCAGAAAACTACGAGCAGTACTTC. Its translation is CASILAENYEQYF.

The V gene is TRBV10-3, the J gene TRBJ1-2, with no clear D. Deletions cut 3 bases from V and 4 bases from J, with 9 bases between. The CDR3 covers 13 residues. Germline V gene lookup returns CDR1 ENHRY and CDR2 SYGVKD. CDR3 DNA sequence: TGTGCCATCAGTGAACCCTCTGGCTATGGCTACACCTTC. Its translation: CAISEPSGYGYTF.

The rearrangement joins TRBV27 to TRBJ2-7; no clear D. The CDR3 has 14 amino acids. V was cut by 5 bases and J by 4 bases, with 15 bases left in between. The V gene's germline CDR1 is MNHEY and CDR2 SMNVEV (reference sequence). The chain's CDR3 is CASSHQSWGYEQYF. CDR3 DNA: TGTGCCAGCAGTCACCAGAGTTGGGGTTACGAGCAGTACTTC.

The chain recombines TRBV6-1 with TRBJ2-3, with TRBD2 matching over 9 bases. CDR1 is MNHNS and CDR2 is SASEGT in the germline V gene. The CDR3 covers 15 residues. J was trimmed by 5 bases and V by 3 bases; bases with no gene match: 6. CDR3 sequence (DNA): TGTGCCAGCAGTGAGTTGCGGGGGGGCGGAGATACGCAGTATTTT. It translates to CASSELRGGGDTQYF.

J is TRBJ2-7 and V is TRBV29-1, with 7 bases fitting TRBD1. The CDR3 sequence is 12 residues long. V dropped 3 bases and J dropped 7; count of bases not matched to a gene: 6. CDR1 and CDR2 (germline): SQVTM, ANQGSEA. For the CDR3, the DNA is TGCAGCGTTGAGGGACAGCGTTTGGAGCAGTACTTC. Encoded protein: CSVEGQRLEQYF.

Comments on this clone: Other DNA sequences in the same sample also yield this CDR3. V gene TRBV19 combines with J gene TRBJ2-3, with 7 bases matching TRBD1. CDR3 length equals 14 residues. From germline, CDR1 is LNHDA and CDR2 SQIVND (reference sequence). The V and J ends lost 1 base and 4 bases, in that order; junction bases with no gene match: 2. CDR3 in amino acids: CASSIVQGADTQYF. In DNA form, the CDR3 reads TGTGCCAGTAGTATAGTCCAGGGGGCAGATACGCAGTATTTT.

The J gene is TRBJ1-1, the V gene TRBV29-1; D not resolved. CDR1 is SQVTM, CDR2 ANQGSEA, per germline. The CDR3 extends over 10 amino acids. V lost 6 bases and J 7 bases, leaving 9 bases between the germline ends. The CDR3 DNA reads TGCAGCGTCGACAAGGGTGAAGCTTTCTTT. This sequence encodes CSVDKGEAFF. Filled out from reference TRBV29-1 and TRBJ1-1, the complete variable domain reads SAVISQKPSRDICQRGTSLTIQCQVDSQVTMMFWYRQQPGQSLTLIATANQGSEATYESGFVIDKFPISRPNLTFSTLTVSNMSPEDSSIYLCSVDKGEAFFGQGTRLTVV.

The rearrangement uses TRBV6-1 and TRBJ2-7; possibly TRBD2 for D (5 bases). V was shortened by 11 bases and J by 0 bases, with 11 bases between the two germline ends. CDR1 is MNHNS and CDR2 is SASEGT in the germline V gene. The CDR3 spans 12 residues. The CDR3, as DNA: TGTGCCGTAAGGGAGAGCTCCTACGAGCAGTACTTC. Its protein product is CAVRESSYEQYF.

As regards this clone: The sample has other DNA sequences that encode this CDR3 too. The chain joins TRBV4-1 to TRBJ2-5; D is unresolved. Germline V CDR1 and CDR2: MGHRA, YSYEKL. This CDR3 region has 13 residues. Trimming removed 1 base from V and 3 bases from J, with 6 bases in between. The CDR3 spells CASSQVEEETQYF. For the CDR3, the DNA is TGCGCCAGCAGCCAAGTAGAGGAAGAGACCCAGTACTTC.

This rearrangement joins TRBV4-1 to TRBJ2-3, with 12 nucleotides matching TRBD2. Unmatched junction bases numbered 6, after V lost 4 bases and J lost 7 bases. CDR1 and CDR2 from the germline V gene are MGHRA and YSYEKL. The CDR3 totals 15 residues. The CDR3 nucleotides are TGCGCCAGCAGCCCCAGACTAGCGGGGGAGCATACGCAGTATTTT. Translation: CASSPRLAGEHTQYF.

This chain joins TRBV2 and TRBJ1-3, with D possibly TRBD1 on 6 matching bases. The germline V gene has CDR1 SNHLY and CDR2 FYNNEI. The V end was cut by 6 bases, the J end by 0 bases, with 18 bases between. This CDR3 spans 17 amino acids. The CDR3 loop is CASRLIRGTYSGNTIYF. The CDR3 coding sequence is TGTGCCAGCAGACTCATCAGGGGCACTTACTCTGGAAACACCATATATTTT.

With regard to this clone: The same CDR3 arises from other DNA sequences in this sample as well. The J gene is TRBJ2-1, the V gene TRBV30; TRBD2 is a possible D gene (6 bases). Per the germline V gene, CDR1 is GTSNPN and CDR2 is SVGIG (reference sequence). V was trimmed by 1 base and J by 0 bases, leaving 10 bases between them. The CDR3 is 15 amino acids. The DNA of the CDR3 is TGTGCCTGGAGTGATGGAGGGAGCTCCTACAATGAGCAGTTCTTC. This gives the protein CAWSDGGSSYNEQFF.

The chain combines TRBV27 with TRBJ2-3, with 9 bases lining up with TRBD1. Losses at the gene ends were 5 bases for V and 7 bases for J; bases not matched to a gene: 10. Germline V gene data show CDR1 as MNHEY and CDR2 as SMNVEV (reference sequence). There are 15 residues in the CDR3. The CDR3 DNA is TGTGCCAGCAGTACCGGGACAGGGATGTTGAATACGCAGTATTTT. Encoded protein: CASSTGTGMLNTQYF.

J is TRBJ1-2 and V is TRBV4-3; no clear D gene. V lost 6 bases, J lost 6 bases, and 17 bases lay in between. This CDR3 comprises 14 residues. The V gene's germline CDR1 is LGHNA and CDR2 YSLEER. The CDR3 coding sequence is TGCGCCAGCAGTTCAACAGCTACCCTAAATGGCTACACCTTC. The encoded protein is CASSSTATLNGYTF.

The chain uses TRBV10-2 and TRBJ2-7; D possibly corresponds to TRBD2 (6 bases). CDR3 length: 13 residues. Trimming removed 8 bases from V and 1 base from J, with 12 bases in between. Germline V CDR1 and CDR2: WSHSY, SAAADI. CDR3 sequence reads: CASGAGLSYEQYF. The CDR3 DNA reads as TGCGCCAGCGGAGCGGGTTTGTCCTACGAGCAGTACTTC.

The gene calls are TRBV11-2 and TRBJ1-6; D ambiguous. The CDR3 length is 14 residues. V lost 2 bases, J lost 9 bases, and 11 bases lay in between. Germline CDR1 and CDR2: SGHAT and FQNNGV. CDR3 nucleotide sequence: TGTGCCAGCAGCTTACCTGCCGCGGGTTCACCCCTCCACTTT. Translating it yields CASSLPAAGSPLHF.

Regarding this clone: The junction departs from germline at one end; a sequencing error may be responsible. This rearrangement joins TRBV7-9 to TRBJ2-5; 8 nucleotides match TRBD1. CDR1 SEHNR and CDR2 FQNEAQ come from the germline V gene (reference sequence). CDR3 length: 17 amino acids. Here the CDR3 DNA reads TGTGCCAGCAGCCTAGCTGGACAGGGTCCATTGAGGGAGACCCAGTACTTC. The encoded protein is CASSLAGQGPLRETQYF.

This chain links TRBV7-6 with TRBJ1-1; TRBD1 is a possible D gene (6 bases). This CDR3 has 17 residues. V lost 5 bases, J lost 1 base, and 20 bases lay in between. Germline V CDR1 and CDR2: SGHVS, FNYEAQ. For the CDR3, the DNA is TGTGCCAGCAGCCCCCTCGCTGGCGGGGGCGGGAACACTGAAGCTTTCTTT. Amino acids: CASSPLAGGGGNTEAFF.

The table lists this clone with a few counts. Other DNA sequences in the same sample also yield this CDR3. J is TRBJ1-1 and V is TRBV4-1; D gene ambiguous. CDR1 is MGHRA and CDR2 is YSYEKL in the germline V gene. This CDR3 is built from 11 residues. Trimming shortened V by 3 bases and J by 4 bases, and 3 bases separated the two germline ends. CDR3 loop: CASSQGTEAFF. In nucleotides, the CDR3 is TGCGCCAGCAGCCAGGGCACTGAAGCTTTCTTT.

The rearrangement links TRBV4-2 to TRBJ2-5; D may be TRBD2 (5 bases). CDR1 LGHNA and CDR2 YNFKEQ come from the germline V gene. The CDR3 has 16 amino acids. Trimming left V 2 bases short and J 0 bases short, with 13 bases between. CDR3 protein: CASSQTPLGDQETQYF. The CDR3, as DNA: TGTGCCAGCAGCCAAACCCCACTCGGGGACCAAGAGACCCAGTACTTC.

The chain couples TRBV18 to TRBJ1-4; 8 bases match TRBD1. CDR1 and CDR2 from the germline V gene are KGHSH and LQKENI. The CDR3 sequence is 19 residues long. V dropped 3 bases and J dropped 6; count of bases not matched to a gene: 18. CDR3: CASSPTWGQEPQRDEKLFF. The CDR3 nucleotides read TGTGCCAGCTCACCTACTTGGGGACAGGAGCCGCAGAGGGATGAAAAACTGTTTTTT.

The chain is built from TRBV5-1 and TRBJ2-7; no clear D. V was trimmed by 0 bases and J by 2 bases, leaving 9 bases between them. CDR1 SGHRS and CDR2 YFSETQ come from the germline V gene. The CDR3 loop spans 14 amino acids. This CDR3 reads CASSLGLGPYEQYF. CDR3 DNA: TGCGCCAGCAGCTTGGGCCTTGGACCCTACGAGCAGTACTTC.